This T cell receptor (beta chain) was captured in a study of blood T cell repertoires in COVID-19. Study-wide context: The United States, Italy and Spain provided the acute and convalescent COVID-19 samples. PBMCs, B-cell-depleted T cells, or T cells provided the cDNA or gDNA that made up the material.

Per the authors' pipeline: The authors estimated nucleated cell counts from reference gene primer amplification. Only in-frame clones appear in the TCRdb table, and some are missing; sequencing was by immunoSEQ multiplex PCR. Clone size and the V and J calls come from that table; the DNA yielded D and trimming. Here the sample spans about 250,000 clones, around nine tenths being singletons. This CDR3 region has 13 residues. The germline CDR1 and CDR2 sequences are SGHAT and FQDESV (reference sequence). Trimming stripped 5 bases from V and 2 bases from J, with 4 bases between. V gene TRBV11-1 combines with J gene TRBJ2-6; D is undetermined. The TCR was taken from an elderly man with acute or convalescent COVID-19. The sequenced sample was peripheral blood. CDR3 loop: CASSGAGANVLTF. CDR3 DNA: TGTGCCAGCAGCGGAGCTGGGGCCAACGTCCTGACTTTC.